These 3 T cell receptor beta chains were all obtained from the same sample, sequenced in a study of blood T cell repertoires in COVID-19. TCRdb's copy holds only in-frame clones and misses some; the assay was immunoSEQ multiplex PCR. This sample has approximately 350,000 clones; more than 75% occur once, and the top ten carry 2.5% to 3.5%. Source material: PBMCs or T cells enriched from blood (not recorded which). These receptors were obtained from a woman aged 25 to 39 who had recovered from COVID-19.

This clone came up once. DNA for the CDR3: TGTGCCAGCAGCAAAGCTAGGGGAAGCGCTTTCTTT. It yields the protein CASSKARGSAFF. The V call is TRBV21-1, the J call TRBJ1-1; no check of the table's D call, TRBD1, against the DNA was made. TRBV21-1 constitutes a pseudogene. This CDR3 comprises 12 residues.

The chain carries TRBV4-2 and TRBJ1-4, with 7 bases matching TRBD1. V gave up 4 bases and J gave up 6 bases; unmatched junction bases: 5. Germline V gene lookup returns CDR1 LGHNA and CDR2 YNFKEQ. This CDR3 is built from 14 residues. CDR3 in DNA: TGTGCCAGCAGCCTCCAGGGGGATTATGAAAAACTGTTTTTT. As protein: CASSLQGDYEKLFF.

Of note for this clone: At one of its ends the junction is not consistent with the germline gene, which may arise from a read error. CDR3 DNA: TGCGCCAGCAGCTTGGAAAGCTGGACTAGCGGGAGGACCTGGTTC. Translated, it gives CASSLESWTSGRTWF. The chain has TRBV5-1 and TRBJ2-7, with 14 bases lining up with TRBD2. The germline gives CDR1 SGHRS, CDR2 YFSETQ. There are 15 residues in the CDR3.